These T cell receptor beta chains were read from a single sample in a study of post-analysis software for immune sequencing data. From the PCR reads, TCRdb called clonotypes with MiXCR, one entry per CDR3 protein. The sample contains roughly 580,000 distinct CDR3 sequences, roughly 40% of which appear only once. The sample was blood. The receptors originated from a girl aged 5 to 17 with multiple sclerosis. The CDR3 runs from the conserved cysteine through the conserved F or W. Each record gives: V gene, CDR3 length, J gene, CDR3 protein.

TRBV11-1	16	TRBJ2-1	CASSAWGTSGRGEQFF
TRBV29-1	15	TRBJ2-7	CSVGPQGQSLFEQYF
TRBV7-6	15	TRBJ2-1	CASSFTQSSYNEQFF
TRBV5-1	14	TRBJ2-1	CASSLGDNYNEQFF
TRBV24-1	13	TRBJ1-2	CATSRGQDYGYTF
TRBV30	13	TRBJ2-7	CAWSVSGSKRQYF
TRBV12-3/TRBV12-4	14	TRBJ2-4	CASSSWTSDSAQYF
TRBV15	15	.	CATSRERTESYEQYF
TRBV11-1	13	TRBJ1-1	CASSRYVNTEAFF
TRBV5-1	15	TRBJ2-3	CASSLESGGSDTQYF
TRBV20-1	14	TRBJ2-5	CSASRGRGHGTQYF
TRBV20-1	15	TRBJ2-6	CSATDGTSGANVLTF
TRBV12-3/TRBV12-4	14	TRBJ2-1	CASNLAVSYNEQFF
TRBV7-9	14	TRBJ2-4	CASSWTGDPNIQYF
TRBV12-3/TRBV12-4	12	TRBJ1-5	CASSLLNQPQHF
TRBV12-3/TRBV12-4	16	TRBJ2-5	CASSSLAGGPRETQYF
TRBV11-2	14	TRBJ1-1	CASSPRDRRPEAFF
TRBV12-3/TRBV12-4	14	TRBJ2-3	CASSFSGNTDAEYF
TRBV5-1	18	TRBJ2-5	CASSLSFKGLGGQETQYF
TRBV12-3/TRBV12-4	12	TRBJ2-4	CASSGTENIQYF
TRBV24-1	15	TRBJ2-5	CATSDPGQNQETQYF
TRBV10-3	18	TRBJ2-7	CAIRTDWGLAGGPYEQYF
TRBV7-8	15	TRBJ1-2	CASSVRAKDINGYTF
TRBV12-3/TRBV12-4	16	TRBJ2-1	CASSFDGAREYNEQFF
TRBV5-6	16	TRBJ2-4	CASSLVGHRAKNIQYF
TRBV4-1	16	TRBJ2-7	CASSQEGGATAYEQYF
TRBV6-5	14	TRBJ2-7	CASTSSQGSYEQYF
TRBV11-2	14	TRBJ2-5	CASSPGPTAETQYF
TRBV12-3/TRBV12-4	15	TRBJ1-4	CASSLGTGPGEKLFF
TRBV7-2	13	.	CASSFGQSCEQYF
TRBV29-1	14	TRBJ2-7	CSAKGGLRDYEQYF
TRBV5-1	17	TRBJ2-1	CASRSPVTGTTHNEQFF
TRBV6-4	14	TRBJ2-1	CATGSRDRASEQFF
TRBV27	17	TRBJ2-6	CASSPSETGDGANVLTF
TRBV15	16	TRBJ2-6	CATSSKSGDGANVLTF
TRBV7-3	13	TRBJ2-7	CASSRQSAGEQYF
TRBV7-9	18	TRBJ1-2	CASSFGQGLRIANYGYTF
TRBV12-3/TRBV12-4	15	TRBJ2-1	CASSLGTSGSNEQFF
TRBV7-9	13	TRBJ2-6	CASVSVGANVLTF
TRBV5-1	15	TRBJ2-3	CASSLGRQSTDTQYF
TRBV23-1	15	.	CASSPPKTPGHEQYF
TRBV2	15	TRBJ1-5	CASTNTDRSYQPQHF
TRBV4-1	15	TRBJ2-2	CASSTGRVNTGELFF
TRBV5-6	15	TRBJ1-2	CASSLGYAGNYDYTF
TRBV29-1	13	TRBJ2-5	CSGTDDRGETQYF
TRBV12-3/TRBV12-4	13	TRBJ2-1	CASQRAGTNEQFF
TRBV20-1	16	.	CSARDLRAGDLETQYF
TRBV12-5	16	TRBJ2-3	CASGLVLAGRTDTQYF
TRBV4-1	17	TRBJ2-6	CASSYRDTDSGANVLTF
TRBV12-3/TRBV12-4	16	TRBJ2-1	CASSPLTSALEDEQFF
TRBV9	14	TRBJ1-2	CASSPHTANYGYTF